The 24 T cell receptor beta chains below come from one sample, sequenced in a study of response to subunit inactivated influenza vaccine. TCRdb re-analysed the RT-PCR reads in MiXCR, keeping a single row per CDR3 protein. Of fewer than 250,000 distinct CDR3 sequences in the sample, roughly an eighth were seen once. This specimen was CD8+ T cells sorted from PBMCs, taken 4 to 6 days after vaccination. These receptors came from a man aged 50-59 years who received an inactivated influenza vaccine.

This clonotype was seen a few times. The chain joins TRBV7-6 to TRBJ2-7; D remains ambiguous. Trimming removed 1 base from V and 5 bases from J, with 6 bases in between. CDR1 and CDR2 from the germline V gene are SGHVS and FNYEAQ. The CDR3 is 12 amino acids. The DNA of the CDR3 is TGTGCCAGCAGCTTAGTACAAAACGAGCAGTACTTC. It translates to CASSLVQNEQYF. Using reference TRBV7-6 and TRBJ2-7 for the parts outside the CDR3, the full variable domain is GAGVSQSPRYKVTKRGQDVALRCDPISGHVSLYWYRQALGQGPEFLTYFNYEAQQDKSGLPNDRFSAERPEGSISTLTIQRTEQRDSAMYRCASSLVQNEQYFGPGTRLTVT.

There are a few counts of this clonotype. The rearrangement uses TRBV20-1 and TRBJ2-7; D not resolved. CDR1 is DFQATT and CDR2 is SNEGSKA in the germline V gene (reference sequence). Trimming pared 7 bases from V and 7 bases from J, leaving 11 bases between. The CDR3 sequence is 10 residues long. The CDR3 reads CSVNPREQYF. The CDR3 DNA follows: TGCAGTGTTAACCCCAGGGAGCAGTACTTC.

This clonotype came up a few times. This chain uses TRBV4-1 with TRBJ1-5; D uncertain. CDR1 MGHRA and CDR2 YSYEKL come from the germline V gene. This CDR3 region has 17 residues. V was cut by 0 bases and J by 2 bases, with 14 bases left in between. CDR3: CASSQEPVGSGNQPQHF. CDR3 nucleotides: TGCGCCAGCAGCCAAGAACCTGTAGGCTCCGGCAATCAGCCCCAGCATTTT.

The chain recombines TRBV6-2 or TRBV6-3 with TRBJ1-5; D uncertain. CDR1 is MNHEY, CDR2 SVGEGT, per germline. The CDR3 consists of 12 residues. Trimming removed 7 bases at V and 6 bases at J, with 10 bases between. The CDR3 here is CASTSGIQPQHF. For the CDR3, the DNA is TGTGCCAGCACCTCGGGGATTCAGCCCCAGCATTTT.

This clonotype came up a few times. The chain uses TRBV6-1 and TRBJ1-3, with TRBD1 matching 9 bases. The V segment lost 6 bases and the J segment 2 bases; nucleotides outside the gene matches: 17. The CDR3 runs 19 residues. Germline CDR1 is MNHNS and CDR2 is SASEGT. DNA for the CDR3: TGTGCCAGCAGGGGATTGGGACAGGGTCCCCAAGGCCCTGGAAACACCATATATTTT. Its protein is CASRGLGQGPQGPGNTIYF.

In this sample, this clonotype turned up a few times. The chain employs TRBV5-1 and TRBJ1-1; D perhaps matches TRBD1 (6 bases). The CDR3 sequence is 15 residues long. Germline V gene data show CDR1 as SGHRS and CDR2 as YFSETQ. With 2 bases removed from V and 3 bases from J, the gap between germline ends came to 14 bases. The CDR3 region has the DNA TGCGCCAGCAGCTTACAACAGGGTAAATACACTGAAGCTTTCTTT. Amino acids: CASSLQQGKYTEAFF.

This clonotype was counted only a few times. This chain links TRBV25-1 with TRBJ1-1; D not resolved. Germline-derived CDR1 and CDR2 are MGHDK and SYGVNS. This CDR3 region has 12 residues. The V end was cut by 1 base, the J end by 7 bases, with 7 bases between. In DNA, the CDR3 is TGTGCCAGCAGTGAATCTCGCGGTGAAGCTTTCTTT. It codes for CASSESRGEAFF.

This clonotype was seen only a few times. This chain links TRBV7-2 with TRBJ2-7; tentative D call: TRBD2 (6 bases). V shed 1 base and J shed 1 base, with 14 bases lying between them. The CDR3 covers 16 residues. In germline, CDR1 is SGHTA, CDR2 FQGNSA. The DNA for the CDR3 is TGTGCCAGCAGCTTAGGTTTGGGACTTACGTCCTACGAGCAGTACTTC. Translated, it gives CASSLGLGLTSYEQYF.

Many counts were recorded for this clonotype. The V and J genes are TRBV12-3 or TRBV12-4 and TRBJ2-2; TRBD1 aligns across 9 bases. With V trimmed by 5 bases and J by 9 bases, 10 bases remained unmatched. The CDR3 contains 15 residues. The CDR3 loop reads CASSLPGQGVRELFF. The CDR3 bases are TGTGCCAGCAGTCTACCGGGACAGGGTGTCCGGGAGCTGTTTTTT.

Ten or more counts support this clonotype. The chain has TRBV5-6 and TRBJ2-1; possibly TRBD1 or TRBD2 for D (5 bases each). Deletions cut 5 bases from V and 4 bases from J, with 10 bases between. The germline CDR1 and CDR2 sequences are SGHDT and YYEEEE. This CDR3 comprises 13 residues. DNA of the CDR3: TGTGCCAGCAGTTTCGGGACGTACAATGAGCAGTTCTTC. Protein product: CASSFGTYNEQFF.

There are many counts of this clonotype. J is TRBJ2-2 and V is TRBV11-2, with 11 bases lining up with TRBD1. This CDR3 is built from 14 residues. V lost 3 bases to trimming and J lost 6 bases; unmatched junction nucleotides: 0. Germline-derived CDR1 and CDR2 are SGHAT and FQNNGV. The CDR3 DNA reads as TGTGCCAGCAGCTTGGGACAGGGGGCCGGGGAGCTGTTTTTT. Encoded protein: CASSLGQGAGELFF.

Ten or more counts support this clonotype. The gene calls are TRBV6-2 or TRBV6-3 and TRBJ2-1; D gene uncertain. In germline, CDR1 is MNHEY, CDR2 SVGEGT. V was shortened by 7 bases and J by 9 bases, with 25 bases between the two germline ends. CDR3 length equals 16 residues. CDR3 protein: CASTDPPGLTDPEQFF. The CDR3 DNA follows: TGTGCCAGCACCGATCCCCCGGGCCTAACCGACCCTGAGCAGTTCTTC.

This clonotype was detected only a few times. V usage is TRBV12-3 or TRBV12-4 and J usage is TRBJ2-3, with D possibly being TRBD1 (5 bases). V was cut by 3 bases and J by 0 bases, with 16 bases left in between. This CDR3 is built from 17 residues. Here the CDR3 reads CASSFLGPEPSTDTQYF. The CDR3 DNA follows: TGTGCCAGCAGTTTTTTGGGGCCGGAACCTAGCACAGATACGCAGTATTTT.

This clonotype turned up a few times. V gene TRBV3-1 combines with J gene TRBJ1-2; no clear D. Trimming pared 1 base from V and 6 bases from J, leaving 18 bases between. This CDR3 region has 16 residues. Germline lookup yields CDR1 LGHDT and CDR2 YNNKEL (reference sequence). The CDR3 nucleotides read TGTGCCAGCAGCCAAGGGTGGGCAGAGGGAGTTAATGGCTACACCTTC. Translating it yields CASSQGWAEGVNGYTF. The variable domain in full, with the rest retrieved from reference TRBV3-1 and TRBJ1-2, is DTAVSQTPKYLVTQMGNDKSIKCEQNLGHDTMYWYKQDSKKFLKIMFSYNNKELIINETVPNRFSPKSPDKAHLNLHINSLELGDSAVYFCASSQGWAEGVNGYTFGSGTRLTVV.

This chain joins TRBV24-1 and TRBJ2-2, with D perhaps TRBD1 (6 bases). In germline, CDR1 is KGHDR, CDR2 SFDVKD. Trimming left V 3 bases short and J 0 bases short, with 10 bases between. The CDR3 has 16 amino acids. The DNA of the CDR3 is TGTGCCACCAGTGATACCGGGACAACGAACACCGGGGAGCTGTTTTTT. It codes for CATSDTGTTNTGELFF.

The chain carries TRBV15 and TRBJ1-1; no clear D. The CDR3 loop spans 11 amino acids. Trimming took off 5 bases at V and 2 bases at J, with 3 bases between the two ends. Looked up from germline, CDR1 is LNHNV and CDR2 is YYDKDF (reference sequence). In DNA, the CDR3 is TGTGCCACCAGCTCAAACACTGAAGCTTTCTTT. This sequence encodes CATSSNTEAFF.

The sample holds many counts of this clonotype. The J gene is TRBJ1-1, the V gene TRBV29-1, with no clear D. In germline, CDR1 is SQVTM, CDR2 ANQGSEA. V was pared by 6 bases and J by 2 bases, with 13 bases between. This CDR3 region has 13 residues. The CDR3 DNA reads as TGCAGCGTAGACACAAACCAAAACACTGAAGCTTTCTTT. The encoded protein is CSVDTNQNTEAFF.

This clonotype was detected a few times. The chain joins TRBV2 to TRBJ2-7, with TRBD1 identical over 7 bases. Trimming cost V 6 bases and J 3 bases; bases outside gene matches: 14. This CDR3 is 16 amino acids long. Per germline, CDR1 SNHLY and CDR2 FYNNEI. CDR3 nucleotide sequence: TGTGCCAGCAGAGACCCTCTCGGGACAGCCTTCTACGAGCAGTACTTC. It translates to CASRDPLGTAFYEQYF.

Only one count was recorded for this clonotype. The chain links TRBV6-2 or TRBV6-3 to TRBJ2-2, with D perhaps TRBD2 (5 bases). Trimming left V 2 bases short and J 8 bases short, with 12 bases between. Germline V gene sequence: CDR1 MNHEY, CDR2 SVGEGT. This CDR3 comprises 14 residues. The DNA of the CDR3 is TGTGCCAGCAGTTACGGTTCACCGGGAGGGGAGCTGTTTTTT. Its protein is CASSYGSPGGELFF.

This clonotype was picked up many times. The chain is built from TRBV10-3 and TRBJ2-7, with D possibly TRBD1 on 6 matching bases. With 3 bases removed from V and 4 bases from J, the gap between germline ends came to 10 bases. Germline V CDR1 and CDR2: ENHRY, SYGVKD. The CDR3 consists of 13 residues. CDR3: CAISDLGQYEQYF. Here the CDR3 DNA reads TGTGCCATCAGTGATCTTGGACAGTACGAGCAGTACTTC.

This clonotype showed up many times. The chain links TRBV5-1 to TRBJ1-5; D remains ambiguous. The ends were cut back, 4 bases at V and 5 bases at J, with 4 bases in the middle. The CDR3 spans 11 residues. Germline loops: CDR1 SGHRS, CDR2 YFSETQ. CDR3 DNA sequence: TGCGCCAGCAGCCCGTATCAGCCCCAGCATTTT. Translated: CASSPYQPQHF.

The chain is built from TRBV11-2 and TRBJ2-7, with 15 bases that match TRBD2. V gave up 4 bases and J gave up 3 bases; unmatched junction bases: 1. Germline V gene data show CDR1 as SGHAT and CDR2 as FQNNGV. CDR3 length: 15 residues. CDR3 bases: TGTGCCAGCAGCTGGACTAGCGGGAGGGTCTACGAGCAGTACTTC. Encoded protein: CASSWTSGRVYEQYF.

In its sample, this clonotype was seen a few times. CDR3 amino acids: CASTWGGDSYEQYF. For the CDR3, the DNA is TGTGCCAGCACCTGGGGCGGGGACTCCTACGAGCAGTACTTC. The chain is built from TRBV5-5 and TRBJ2-7, with a tentative D call TRBD2 (6 bases). CDR3 size: 14 residues. V lost 6 bases and J lost 0, with 13 bases in between. Per germline, CDR1 SGHKS and CDR2 YYEKEE (reference sequence).

The V gene is TRBV5-1, the J gene TRBJ2-7; D may be TRBD1 (6 bases). The germline V and J ends were trimmed by 0 bases and 3 bases, with 16 bases remaining between them. The CDR3 length is 16 residues. Germline V gives CDR1 SGHRS, CDR2 YFSETQ. Here the CDR3 DNA reads TGCGCCAGCAGCTTGGCCTGGACAGAGCAAATCTACGAGCAGTACTTC. Translated, it gives CASSLAWTEQIYEQYF. The full variable domain, rest sourced from reference TRBV5-1 and TRBJ2-7, is KAGVTQTPRYLIKTRGQQVTLSCSPISGHRSVSWYQQTPGQGLQFLFEYFSETQRNKGNFPGRFSGRQFSNSRSEMNVSTLELGDSALYLCASSLAWTEQIYEQYFGPGTRLTVT.